The TCR beta chain under discussion was sequenced for a study of CD8 T cells in ankylosing spondylitis. The TCR beta libraries were generated through quantitative 5'-RACE incorporating molecular barcodes. Using its own MiXCR run on the 5' RACE reads, TCRdb lists one record per CDR3 protein. Among fewer than 250,000 distinct CDR3 sequences listed, over 9.5% were seen once. The sample holds many counts of this clonotype. The CDR3 has 15 amino acids. Germline trimming cut 4 bases from V and 8 bases from J; bases unmatched to any gene: 9. Germline assignment: CDR1 SGHTA and CDR2 FQGNSA. This sequence joins TRBV7-2 and TRBJ1-4; 8 positions match TRBD1. The clonotype comes from a male donor with ankylosing spondylitis or in good health (not recorded which). The sequenced sample was blood, either unsorted or a sorted T cell fraction (not recorded which). CDR3 residues: CASSSRTGTSEKLFF. The CDR3 DNA is TGTGCCAGCAGCTCACGGACAGGGACATCGGAAAAACTGTTTTTT.